These 11 T cell receptor beta chains were sequenced from one sample in a study of CD8+ T cells in alopecia areata. RNA extraction was followed by reverse transcription into cDNA, which acted as the sequencing template. This table comes from immunoSEQ multiplex PCR, and its TCRdb copy is limited to in-frame clones, with some not included. The table lists about 110,000 clones, 50% to 70% of them singletons. The sample was NKG2D-low CD8+ T cells sorted from blood. These receptors were obtained from a human donor with alopecia areata.

The chain recombines TRBV2 with TRBJ1-1; D unresolved. The length of the CDR3 is 14 residues. Trimming left V 8 bases short and J 1 base short, with 14 bases between. From germline, CDR1 is SNHLY and CDR2 FYNNEI. Written as DNA, the CDR3 is TGTGCCAGCGGTCCTGGGATCTCGAACACTGAAGCTTTCTTT. The encoded protein is CASGPGISNTEAFF. Supplemented by reference TRBV2 and TRBJ1-1, the full variable domain reads EPEVTQTPSHQVTQMGQEVILRCVPISNHLYFYWYRQILGQKVEFLVSFYNNEISEKSEIFDDQFSVERPDGSNFTLKIRSTKLEDSAMYFCASGPGISNTEAFFGQGTRLTVV.

The genes are TRBV27 and TRBJ2-1, with unresolved D. V was trimmed by 6 bases and J by 7 bases, leaving 13 bases between them. The CDR3 covers 13 residues. Germline V gene sequence: CDR1 MNHEY, CDR2 SMNVEV (reference sequence). This CDR3 reads CASSWPEHNEQFF. Here the CDR3 DNA reads TGTGCCAGCAGCTGGCCTGAGCATAATGAGCAGTTCTTC.

The V and J genes are TRBV5-1 and TRBJ1-1; D may be TRBD1 (5 bases). The CDR3 runs to 15 residues. Trimming left V 2 bases short and J 2 bases short, with 13 bases between. The germline CDR1 and CDR2 sequences are SGHRS and YFSETQ. The chain's CDR3 is CASSFGRGTNTEAFF. As DNA, the CDR3 is TGCGCCAGCAGCTTTGGAAGGGGAACAAACACTGAAGCTTTCTTT.

V is TRBV15 and J is TRBJ2-7, with no clear D. The CDR3 totals 13 residues. Germline V CDR1 and CDR2: LNHNV, YYDKDF (reference sequence). With 6 bases removed from V and 5 bases from J, the gap between germline ends came to 14 bases. CDR3 loop: CATSFQDMNEQYF. CDR3 nucleotides: TGTGCCACCAGTTTTCAGGATATGAACGAGCAGTACTTC.

V and J are TRBV6-5 and TRBJ2-7; 7 bases are shared with TRBD2. V was clipped by 5 bases and J by 4 bases; unmatched bases: 8. CDR1 is MNHEY, CDR2 SVGAGI, per germline. The CDR3 loop spans 14 amino acids. CDR3 sequence (DNA): TGTGCCAGCAGTCCCTTTGCGGGGGAATACGAGCAGTACTTC. Amino acids: CASSPFAGEYEQYF.

This clone has a handful of counts. V usage is TRBV27 and J usage is TRBJ2-7, with 8 bases that match TRBD2. Germline V gene sequence: CDR1 MNHEY, CDR2 SMNVEV (reference sequence). The CDR3 totals 11 residues. V gave up 11 bases and J gave up 6 bases; unmatched junction bases: 6. The CDR3 DNA is TGTGCCTCGGGAGGGCCGGGCGAGCAGTACTTC. Translated, it gives CASGGPGEQYF.

This clone was seen a few times. The chain employs TRBV7-2 and TRBJ2-3; 12 nucleotides align to TRBD2. This CDR3 has 18 amino acids. Trimming took 1 base from V and 3 from J; bases not matched to a gene: 8. The germline gives CDR1 SGHTA, CDR2 FQGNSA. For the CDR3, the DNA is TGTGCCAGCAGCTTAGTCCCCACTAGCGGGAGGTTTACAGATACGCAGTATTTT. Protein sequence: CASSLVPTSGRFTDTQYF.

The rearrangement links TRBV9 to TRBJ2-3, with 9 bases matching TRBD1. Per germline, CDR1 SGDLS and CDR2 YYNGEE. The CDR3 is 15 amino acids. V trimming: 3 bases; J trimming: 3 bases; junction bases outside the gene matches: 5. The CDR3 here is CASSAPGTGTDTQYF. Written as DNA, the CDR3 is TGTGCCAGCAGCGCCCCGGGGACAGGGACAGATACGCAGTATTTT.

This chain connects TRBV27 to TRBJ2-3, with 10 positions matching TRBD2. The V gene's germline CDR1 is MNHEY and CDR2 SMNVEV (reference sequence). CDR3 length: 16 residues. V gave up 10 bases and J gave up 4 bases; unmatched junction bases: 14. The CDR3 reads CATNIGLAGVPDTQYF. The CDR3 DNA reads as TGTGCCACAAATATTGGGCTAGCGGGAGTTCCAGATACGCAGTATTTT.

This clone was observed a few times. The rearrangement links TRBV7-9 to TRBJ2-1; D ambiguous. With 1 base removed from V and 5 bases from J, the gap between germline ends came to 9 bases. This CDR3 has 14 amino acids. Germline V gene lookup returns CDR1 SEHNR and CDR2 FQNEAQ (reference sequence). CDR3 bases: TGTGCCAGCAGCTTAGTGACCGAAAACAATGAGCAGTTCTTC. It yields the protein CASSLVTENNEQFF. The whole variable domain, remainder taken from reference TRBV7-9 and TRBJ2-1, is DTGVSQNPRHKITKRGQNVTFRCDPISEHNRLYWYRQTLGQGPEFLTYFQNEAQLEKSRLLSDRFSAERPKGSFSTLEIQRTEQGDSAMYLCASSLVTENNEQFFGPGTRLTVL.

This clone showed up just once. The chain uses TRBV7-6 and TRBJ2-2, with a weak D call TRBD1 (6 bases). This CDR3 contains 14 residues. Germline V gene data show CDR1 as SGHVS and CDR2 as FNYEAQ. Between the trimmed V and J ends, which lost 5 bases and 6 bases, there was a span of 13 bases. The chain's CDR3 is CASSRNRQAGELFF. The CDR3 DNA follows: TGTGCCAGCAGCCGAAACCGACAGGCCGGGGAGCTGTTTTTT. The whole variable domain, filled in from reference TRBV7-6 and TRBJ2-2, reads GAGVSQSPRYKVTKRGQDVALRCDPISGHVSLYWYRQALGQGPEFLTYFNYEAQQDKSGLPNDRFSAERPEGSISTLTIQRTEQRDSAMYRCASSRNRQAGELFFGEGSRLTVL.